The present entry profiles one T cell receptor (beta chain) with its context. In the original processing: Estimates of nucleated cell counts were drawn from the amplification of reference gene primers. Only in-frame clones appear in the TCRdb table, and some are missing; sequencing was by immunoSEQ multiplex PCR. Clone size and V and J calls were adopted from that table, with D and trimming inferred from the DNA. The sample carries under 300,000 clones, 86% recorded once. This record comes from a study of blood T cell repertoires in COVID-19. Looking at the study overall: Material from acute and convalescent COVID-19 was sourced from the United States, Italy and Spain.

Germline CDR1 reads WNHNN; CDR2 reads SYGVQD (reference sequence). Trimming pared 5 bases from V and 5 bases from J, leaving 12 bases between. The CDR3 consists of 13 residues. The sample was peripheral blood. The receptor's source is a man aged 30-40 years who had recovered from COVID-19. V is TRBV10-1 and J is TRBJ2-5; D not certain. CDR3 DNA: TGCGCCAGCAGTCGATACCCCGGGGAGACCCAGTACTTC. It translates to CASSRYPGETQYF.